A selection of T cell receptor beta chains follows, all from one sample in a study of identical twins. TCRdb re-called the 5' RACE reads with MiXCR, one entry per CDR3 protein. The sample has about 220,000 distinct CDR3 sequences; 6.5% to 8.5% are singletons. This same sample was also taken into another study, of yellow fever vaccine responses in identical twins.

Sequenced input: memory (CD45RO+) T cells sorted from blood. These receptors came from a woman in her late teens or twenties in good health. Both conserved end residues are part of each CDR3. Each record gives: D gene, V gene, J gene, clone size, CDR3 protein, CDR3 DNA. D genes are given only for firm matches. Not every row has a clone size; where given, it reads once, few, many or a size class.

D: .
V: TRBV7-2
J: TRBJ1-2
size: .
CDR3: CASSLGQQSYGYTF
DNA: TGTGCCAGCAGCTTAGGACAGCAGAGCTATGGCTACACCTTC

D: .
V: TRBV5-6
J: TRBJ2-1
size: few
CDR3: CASSSIKGSRLYNEQFF
DNA: TGTGCCAGCAGCTCGATTAAGGGCAGCCGACTTTACAATGAGCAGTTCTTC

D: .
V: TRBV6-5
J: TRBJ2-6
size: many
CDR3: CASSYEEEGANVLTF
DNA: TGTGCCAGCAGTTACGAGGAGGAGGGGGCCAACGTCCTGACTTTC

D: .
V: TRBV7-9
J: TRBJ2-7
size: .
CDR3: CASRRDRDIGPYEQYF
DNA: TGTGCCAGCAGAAGAGACCGGGACATAGGCCCCTACGAGCAGTACTTC

D: .
V: TRBV15
J: TRBJ1-1
size: many
CDR3: CATSRTLNTEAFF
DNA: TGTGCCACCAGTAGGACACTCAACACTGAAGCTTTCTTT

D: TRBD1
V: TRBV5-1
J: TRBJ1-2
size: many
CDR3: CASSLLADREVGLFTF
DNA: TGCGCCAGCAGCTTGTTGGCTGACAGGGAGGTGGGATTGTTCACCTTC

D: .
V: TRBV12-3/TRBV12-4
J: TRBJ1-4
size: many
CDR3: CASSLSGGRGNEKLFF
DNA: TGTGCCAGCAGTTTATCTGGGGGTCGAGGCAATGAAAAACTGTTTTTT

D: TRBD2
V: TRBV10-3
J: TRBJ2-2
size: .
CDR3: CAISVGTSVGTGELFF
DNA: TGTGCCATCAGTGTAGGGACTAGCGTCGGCACCGGGGAGCTGTTTTTT

D: .
V: TRBV20-1
J: TRBJ2-3
size: many
CDR3: CSAKGQPGSDTQYF
DNA: TGCAGTGCTAAAGGACAGCCCGGGTCAGATACGCAGTATTTT

D: .
V: TRBV20-1
J: TRBJ1-6
size: few
CDR3: CSAGLTGQNSPLHF
DNA: TGCAGTGCTGGACTTACAGGGCAAAATTCACCCCTCCACTTT

D: .
V: TRBV12-3/TRBV12-4
J: TRBJ1-2
size: many
CDR3: CASSLREPTMYGYTF
DNA: TGTGCCAGCAGTTTAAGGGAACCCACCATGTATGGCTACACCTTC

D: .
V: TRBV7-6
J: TRBJ2-7
size: .
CDR3: CASSLATGLGNEQYF
DNA: TGTGCCAGCAGCTTAGCCACAGGGCTCGGGAACGAGCAGTACTTC

D: TRBD1
V: TRBV4-3
J: TRBJ2-2
size: few
CDR3: CASSQDGDSKNTGELFF
DNA: TGCGCCAGCAGCCAAGACGGGGACAGTAAGAACACCGGGGAGCTGTTTTTT

D: .
V: TRBV29-1
J: TRBJ2-7
size: .
CDR3: CSVAKGHKNYEQYF
DNA: TGCAGCGTAGCGAAAGGCCACAAAAACTACGAGCAGTACTTC

D: .
V: TRBV7-8
J: TRBJ2-1
size: few
CDR3: CASSGSLGVEQFF
DNA: TGTGCCAGCAGCGGGAGCCTGGGCGTTGAGCAGTTCTTC

D: .
V: TRBV7-2
J: TRBJ2-5
size: few
CDR3: CASSLARGGSETQYF
DNA: TGTGCCAGCAGCTTAGCGAGGGGGGGGTCGGAAACCCAGTACTTC

D: TRBD1
V: TRBV5-1
J: TRBJ2-3
size: many
CDR3: CASSAGTGRRSQTDTQYF
DNA: TGCGCCAGCAGCGCCGGGACAGGGAGGAGATCACAGACAGATACGCAGTATTTT

D: TRBD1
V: TRBV29-1
J: TRBJ2-7
size: many
CDR3: CSVGDREQYF
DNA: TGCAGCGTGGGGGACAGGGAGCAGTACTTC

D: .
V: TRBV18
J: TRBJ2-5
size: .
CDR3: CASSPMDSLVQETQYF
DNA: TGTGCCAGCTCACCCATGGACAGTTTAGTTCAAGAGACCCAGTACTTC

D: .
V: TRBV14
J: TRBJ2-2
size: few
CDR3: CASSQVAGPTGELFF
DNA: TGTGCCAGCAGCCAAGTCGCGGGGCCCACCGGGGAGCTGTTTTTT

D: TRBD2
V: TRBV20-1
J: TRBJ2-7
size: .
CDR3: CSAKPRLAGTYEQYF
DNA: TGCAGTGCTAAACCGAGACTAGCGGGAACCTACGAGCAGTACTTC

D: .
V: TRBV4-3
J: TRBJ2-1
size: few
CDR3: CASSQDWGVRYNEQFF
DNA: TGCGCCAGCAGCCAAGATTGGGGGGTCAGATACAATGAGCAGTTCTTC

D: TRBD1
V: TRBV6-1
J: TRBJ1-6
size: .
CDR3: CASRGTGGNSPLHF
DNA: TGTGCCAGCAGAGGAACAGGGGGGAATTCACCCCTCCACTTT

D: TRBD1
V: TRBV5-8
J: TRBJ1-2
size: .
CDR3: CASSLKGAPPNYGYTF
DNA: TGTGCCAGCAGCTTGAAGGGGGCTCCTCCTAACTATGGCTACACCTTC

D: TRBD1
V: TRBV6-5
J: TRBJ2-7
size: .
CDR3: CASSWGQVGSEQYF
DNA: TGTGCCAGCAGTTGGGGACAGGTTGGAAGTGAGCAGTACTTC

D: TRBD1
V: TRBV5-6
J: TRBJ2-3
size: .
CDR3: CASSSGTDVNLSRATQYF
DNA: TGTGCCAGCAGCTCCGGGACAGATGTAAATCTCAGTAGGGCTACGCAGTATTTT

D: TRBD2
V: TRBV20-1
J: TRBJ2-1
size: few
CDR3: CSAPRGGPGRNEQFF
DNA: TGCAGTGCACCCCGCGGGGGGCCGGGGAGGAATGAGCAGTTCTTC

D: TRBD1
V: TRBV5-1
J: TRBJ1-3
size: .
CDR3: CASSLGQPSGNTIYF
DNA: TGCGCCAGCAGCCTGGGACAGCCCTCTGGAAACACCATATATTTT

D: TRBD2
V: TRBV4-2
J: TRBJ2-5
size: few
CDR3: CASSPRIAGEETQYF
DNA: TGTGCCAGCAGCCCTCGGATAGCGGGAGAAGAGACCCAGTACTTC

D: .
V: TRBV20-1
J: TRBJ1-2
size: .
CDR3: CSAQMEGREGYTF
DNA: TGCAGTGCCCAGATGGAGGGTAGGGAAGGCTACACCTTC

D: TRBD2
V: TRBV28
J: TRBJ2-5
size: many
CDR3: CASSKIAGGHETQYF
DNA: TGTGCCAGCAGTAAAATAGCGGGGGGGCATGAGACCCAGTACTTC

D: .
V: TRBV11-1
J: TRBJ2-3
size: .
CDR3: CASSLVGGLSTRGTDTQYF
DNA: TGTGCCAGCAGCTTAGTGGGGGGCCTATCCACGAGGGGAACAGATACGCAGTATTTT

D: .
V: TRBV7-8
J: TRBJ1-3
size: .
CDR3: CASSLDNTRLFSGNTIYF
DNA: TGTGCCAGCAGCTTAGACAACACACGTTTGTTCTCTGGAAACACCATATATTTT

D: .
V: TRBV7-9
J: TRBJ1-2
size: few
CDR3: CASSPASGIGYTF
DNA: TGTGCCAGCAGTCCCGCTTCGGGGATTGGCTACACCTTC

D: .
V: TRBV21-1
J: TRBJ2-3
size: .
CDR3: CASSNLNYKRYTDTQYF
DNA: TGTGCCAGCAGCAACTTAAACTACAAAAGATACACAGATACGCAGTATTTT

D: .
V: TRBV2
J: TRBJ2-5
size: .
CDR3: CASIGTKLETQYF
DNA: TGTGCCAGCATCGGGACAAAGCTAGAGACCCAGTACTTC

D: .
V: TRBV29-1
J: TRBJ1-1
size: many
CDR3: CSVVGGLNTEAFF
DNA: TGCAGCGTGGTGGGGGGCCTGAACACTGAAGCTTTCTTT

D: .
V: TRBV5-5
J: TRBJ1-6
size: few
CDR3: CASSFFVQPYSPLHF
DNA: TGTGCCAGCAGCTTTTTCGTCCAGCCGTATTCACCCCTCCACTTT

D: .
V: TRBV7-8
J: TRBJ1-1
size: many
CDR3: CASSLEPFSYTEAFF
DNA: TGTGCCAGCAGCTTAGAACCATTCTCATACACTGAAGCTTTCTTT

D: TRBD1
V: TRBV3-1
J: TRBJ2-2
size: many
CDR3: CASSTRTGKGPGELFF
DNA: TGTGCCAGCAGCACTCGGACAGGGAAGGGGCCCGGGGAGCTGTTTTTT

D: TRBD1
V: TRBV20-1
J: TRBJ1-2
size: many
CDR3: CSARAGTEKGGYTF
DNA: TGCAGTGCTAGAGCCGGGACAGAAAAAGGTGGCTACACCTTC

D: .
V: TRBV7-2
J: TRBJ2-3
size: .
CDR3: CASSAQGTAPDTQYF
DNA: TGTGCCAGCAGCGCACAGGGTACAGCCCCGGATACGCAGTATTTT

D: TRBD1
V: TRBV27
J: TRBJ1-1
size: many
CDR3: CASSSPGTGVPEAFF
DNA: TGTGCCAGCAGCTCCCCCGGGACAGGGGTGCCTGAAGCTTTCTTT

D: .
V: TRBV11-2
J: TRBJ1-1
size: .
CDR3: CASSLKIRIWDTEAFF
DNA: TGTGCCAGCAGCTTAAAAATAAGGATTTGGGACACTGAAGCTTTCTTT

D: TRBD2
V: TRBV7-9
J: TRBJ2-7
size: few
CDR3: CASRPSGASYEQYF
DNA: TGTGCCAGCAGGCCTAGCGGGGCCTCCTACGAGCAGTACTTC

D: .
V: TRBV7-2
J: TRBJ2-3
size: few
CDR3: CASSLGASGRADTQYF
DNA: TGTGCCAGCAGCCTGGGGGCCTCAGGAAGGGCAGATACGCAGTATTTT

D: TRBD1
V: TRBV12-3/TRBV12-4
J: TRBJ2-7
size: .
CDR3: CASSPQQGSVYEQYF
DNA: TGTGCCAGCAGTCCTCAACAGGGGTCGGTGTACGAGCAGTACTTC

D: .
V: TRBV28
J: TRBJ2-3
size: many
CDR3: CASSSPWTLTDTQYF
DNA: TGTGCCAGCAGTTCCCCTTGGACACTCACAGATACGCAGTATTTT